This T cell receptor (beta chain) was obtained from a study of cytomegalovirus exposure and HLA in healthy donors. About the research overall: When 398 donors were genotyped, 80% to 90% of them were found to fall in the Caucasian-associated ancestry cluster.

Study-wide points: In vitro testing confirmed a few CMV-associated chains as specific for CMV antigens. Association of a missense DCLRE1C variant with TCR beta V- and J-gene trimming was reported in a later analysis.

About this clone itself: Its antigen is undetermined.

With 60 Vbeta and 13 Jbeta primers, the PCR was carried out. TCRdb's copy holds only in-frame clones and misses some; the assay was immunoSEQ multiplex PCR. The table shows a few hundred thousand clones, with 60% to 80% occurring only once. The CDR3 runs to 13 residues. Trimming cost V 2 bases and J 8 bases, with 9 bases left between them. Per the germline V gene, CDR1 is MNHNS and CDR2 is SASEGT. The source is a man between 18 and 29 years old in good health and CMV-seronegative. The sample taken for sequencing was PBMCs. The genes are TRBV6-1 and TRBJ1-4; perhaps TRBD1 as D (5 bases). The CDR3 protein is CASSELGLEKLFF. In nucleotides, the CDR3 is TGTGCCAGCAGTGAATTGGGACTCGAAAAACTGTTTTTT.